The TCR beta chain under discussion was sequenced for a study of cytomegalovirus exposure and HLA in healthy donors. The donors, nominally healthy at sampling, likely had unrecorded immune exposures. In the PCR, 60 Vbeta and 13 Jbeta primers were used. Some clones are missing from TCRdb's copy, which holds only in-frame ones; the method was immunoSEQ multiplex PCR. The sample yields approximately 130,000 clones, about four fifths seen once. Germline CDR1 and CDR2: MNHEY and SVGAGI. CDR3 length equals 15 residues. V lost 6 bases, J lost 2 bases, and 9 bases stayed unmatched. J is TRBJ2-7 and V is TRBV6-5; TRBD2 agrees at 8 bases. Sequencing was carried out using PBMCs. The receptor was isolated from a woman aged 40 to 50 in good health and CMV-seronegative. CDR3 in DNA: TGTGCCAGCAGAAATCCGGGAGGGGCTGCCTACGAGCAGTACTTC. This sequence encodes CASRNPGGAAYEQYF.